This T cell receptor beta chain emerged from a study of persistence of HIV-infected CD4 T cells. Germline loops: CDR1 SEHNR, CDR2 FQNEAQ (reference sequence). The CDR3 length is 15 residues. J gave up 7 bases and V 6 bases, and 12 bases lay outside the gene matches. This clone has only a few counts. Its antigen is as yet unknown. This nonspecific control used anti-CD3/anti-CD28 bead stimulation of CD4+ T cells. Sorting selected CD4+ T cells upregulating both CD40 ligand and CD69. The libraries were made with immunoSEQ version 4 in survey mode. Clones were sequenced by immunoSEQ multiplex PCR, and TCRdb holds only the in-frame ones, with some missing. The sample carries 40,000 to 55,000 clones, 70% to 90% recorded once.

This clonotype was sampled from an adult woman with HIV who was CMV-seropositive. The material was CD4+ T cells sorted from PBMCs after approximately 19-hour stimulation, obtained from a patient who received antiretroviral therapy. The chain carries TRBV7-9 and TRBJ1-2, with 9 bases that match TRBD1. The DNA for the CDR3 is TGTGCCAGCAGGCTGGACAGGGGTAATCGTGGTGGCTACACCTTC. The encoded protein is CASRLDRGNRGGYTF.